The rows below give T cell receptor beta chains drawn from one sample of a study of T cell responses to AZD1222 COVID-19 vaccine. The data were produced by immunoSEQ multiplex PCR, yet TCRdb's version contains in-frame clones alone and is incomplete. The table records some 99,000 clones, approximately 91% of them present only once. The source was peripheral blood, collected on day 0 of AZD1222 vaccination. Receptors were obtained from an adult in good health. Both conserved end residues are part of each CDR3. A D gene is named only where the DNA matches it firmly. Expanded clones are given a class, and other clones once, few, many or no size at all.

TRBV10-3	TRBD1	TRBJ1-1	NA	TGTGCCATCACAGGGACAGGAAATGAAGCTTTCTTT	CAITGTGNEAFF
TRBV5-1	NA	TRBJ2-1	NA	TGCGCCAGGAACCCAGGGAGGATTCCCTCCTACAATGAGCAGTTCTTC	CARNPGRIPSYNEQFF
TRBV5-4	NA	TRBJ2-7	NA	TGTGCCAGCAGCTTAGGCCCACAGCGGACCTCCAGCGAGCAGTACTTC	CASSLGPQRTSSEQYF
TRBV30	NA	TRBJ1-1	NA	TGTGCCTGGAGGTTGACAGAGAACACTGAAGCTTTCTTT	CAWRLTENTEAFF
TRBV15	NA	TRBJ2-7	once	TGTGCCACCAGGGCGGGGACGGGACCAGGGGAGCAGTACTTC	CATRAGTGPGEQYF
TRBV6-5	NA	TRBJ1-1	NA	TGTGCCAGCAGGACAGGAACGAACACTGAAGCTTTCTTT	CASRTGTNTEAFF
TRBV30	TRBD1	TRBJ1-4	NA	TGTGCCTGGAGTCCGACCGGGACAGGGAATGAAAAACTGTTTTTT	CAWSPTGTGNEKLFF
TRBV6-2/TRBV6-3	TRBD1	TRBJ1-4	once	TGTGCCAGCAGTTCCGGGACAGGGCTATCTTTT	CASSSGTGLSF
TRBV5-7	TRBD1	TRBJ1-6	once	TGTGCCAGCAGCTTGTACAGGGGGCCTTCACCCCTCCACTTT	CASSLYRGPSPLHF
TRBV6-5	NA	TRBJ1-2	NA	TGTGCCAGCAGTTACTCTGCCGGGAATGGCTACACCTTC	CASSYSAGNGYTF
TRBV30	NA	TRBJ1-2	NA	TGTGCCTGGCAACATTCAGGTTGGGGCTATGGCTACACCTTC	CAWQHSGWGYGYTF
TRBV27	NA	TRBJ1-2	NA	TGTGCCAGCAGAACGGGACCCACATATGGCTACACCTTC	CASRTGPTYGYTF
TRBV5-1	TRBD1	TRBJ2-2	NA	TGCGCCAGCAGCGGGGGACAGCGCACCGGGGAGCTGTTTTTT	CASSGGQRTGELFF
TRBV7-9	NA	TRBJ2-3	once	TGTGCCAGCAGCCCTCGGACTCCCCAAGAGGCAGATACGCAGTATTTT	CASSPRTPQEADTQYF
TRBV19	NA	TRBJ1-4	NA	TGTGCCAGTAGCTGGGGGCGTGAAAAACTGTTTTTT	CASSWGREKLFF
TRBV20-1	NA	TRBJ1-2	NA	TGCAGTGCTAGTGCCAGTGGCTATGGCTACACCTTC	CSASASGYGYTF
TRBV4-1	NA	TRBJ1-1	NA	TGCGCCAGCAGCCAACGGTCTCCGAACACTGAAGCTTTCTTT	CASSQRSPNTEAFF
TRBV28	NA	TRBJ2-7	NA	TGTGCCAGCAGTATGCCTTATACCCACTACGAGCAGTACTTC	CASSMPYTHYEQYF
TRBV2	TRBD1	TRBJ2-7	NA	TGTGCCAGCAAGGGACAGGCTAGGGGGGAGCAGTACTTC	CASKGQARGEQYF
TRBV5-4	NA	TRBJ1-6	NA	TGTGCCAGCAGCTTAATGAGGGACTGGTCACCCCTCCACTTT	CASSLMRDWSPLHF
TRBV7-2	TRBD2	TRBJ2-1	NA	TGTGCCAGCAGCCCGGGACTAGCGAAAAACAATGAGCAGTTCTTC	CASSPGLAKNNEQFF
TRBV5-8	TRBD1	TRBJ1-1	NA	TGTGCCAGCAGCTTGGAACCGACAGGGGGTGACCGAGGGATCCCTGAAGCTTTCTTT	CASSLEPTGGDRGIPEAFF
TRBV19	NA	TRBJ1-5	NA	TGTGCCAGTAGGGAAGGCCCGTATAGCAATCAGCCCCAGCATTTT	CASREGPYSNQPQHF